The source of this T cell receptor beta chain is a study of T cells in Graves' hyperthyroidism and ophthalmopathy. The sample holds many counts of this clonotype. Its matching antigen is unknown. Germline CDR1 reads SGHRS; CDR2 reads YFSETQ. This CDR3 spans 15 amino acids. J gave up 8 bases and V 2 bases, and 7 bases lay outside the gene matches. Amplified TCR beta CDR3 regions derived from RNA transcripts. The HTBI set primed first-round TCR CDR3 RT-PCR. Using its own MiXCR run on the multiplex PCR reads, TCRdb lists one record per CDR3 protein. The table records around 660,000 distinct CDR3 sequences, less than 45% of them present only once. Exclusion criteria comprised uncontrolled infection, other autoimmune disease, pregnancy or lactation. Study results and caveats: Model-based prediction identified ophthalmopathy a median roughly 6.1 months prior to its onset.

The genes are TRBV5-1 and TRBJ1-6; 7 bases line up with TRBD1. The TCR originated in an adult man with Graves' disease, either hyperthyroidism or ophthalmopathy (not recorded which). Sequenced sample: peripheral blood or thyroid tissue (not recorded which). CDR3 coding DNA: TGCGCCAGCAGCTTTTCCGGACAGGTTGATTCACCCCTCCACTTT. Translation: CASSFSGQVDSPLHF.